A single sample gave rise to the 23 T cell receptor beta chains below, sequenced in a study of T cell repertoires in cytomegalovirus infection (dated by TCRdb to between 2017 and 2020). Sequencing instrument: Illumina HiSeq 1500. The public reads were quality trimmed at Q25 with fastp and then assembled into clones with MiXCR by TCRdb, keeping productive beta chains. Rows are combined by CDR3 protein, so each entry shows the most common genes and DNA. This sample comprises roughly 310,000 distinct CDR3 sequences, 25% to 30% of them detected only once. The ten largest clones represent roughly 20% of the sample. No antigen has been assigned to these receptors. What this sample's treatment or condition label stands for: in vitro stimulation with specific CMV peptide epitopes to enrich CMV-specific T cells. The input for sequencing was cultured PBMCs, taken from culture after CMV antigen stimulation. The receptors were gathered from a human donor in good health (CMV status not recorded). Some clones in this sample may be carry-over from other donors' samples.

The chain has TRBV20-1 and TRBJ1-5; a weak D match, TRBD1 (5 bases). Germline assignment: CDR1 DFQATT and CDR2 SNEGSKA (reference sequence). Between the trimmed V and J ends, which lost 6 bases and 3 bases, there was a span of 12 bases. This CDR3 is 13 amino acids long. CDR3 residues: CSAKRQINQPQHF. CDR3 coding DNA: TGCAGTGCGAAGCGACAGATCAATCAGCCCCAGCATTTT.

The CDR3 coding sequence is TGTGCCAGCAGTTCCTCCGCAGCAGATACGCAGTATTTT. Protein sequence: CASSSSAADTQYF. The chain is built from TRBV27 and TRBJ2-3; D call uncertain. Trimming cost V 4 bases and J 4 bases, with 9 bases left between them. This CDR3 region has 13 residues. Germline V gene data show CDR1 as MNHEY and CDR2 as SMNVEV (reference sequence).

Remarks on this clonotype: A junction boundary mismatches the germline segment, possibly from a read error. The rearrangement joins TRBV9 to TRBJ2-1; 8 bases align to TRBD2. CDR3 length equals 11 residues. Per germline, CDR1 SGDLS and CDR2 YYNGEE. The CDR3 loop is CASSVGTSGTF. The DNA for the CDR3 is TGTGCCAGCAGCGTAGGAACTAGCGGTACCTTC.

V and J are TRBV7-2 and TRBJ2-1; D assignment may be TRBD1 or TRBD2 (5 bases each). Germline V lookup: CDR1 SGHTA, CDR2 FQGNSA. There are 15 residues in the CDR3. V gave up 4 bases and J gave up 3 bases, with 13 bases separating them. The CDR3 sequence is CASSYTGTIYNEQFF. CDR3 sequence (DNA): TGTGCCAGCAGCTATACCGGGACCATCTACAATGAGCAGTTCTTC.

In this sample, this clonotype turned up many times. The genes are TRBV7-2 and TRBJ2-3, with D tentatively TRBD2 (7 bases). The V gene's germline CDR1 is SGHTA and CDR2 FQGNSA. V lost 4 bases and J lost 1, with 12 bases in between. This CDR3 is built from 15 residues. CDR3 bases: TGTGCCAGCAGCTCCCGGGGGGCCCGCACAGATACGCAGTATTTT. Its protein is CASSSRGARTDTQYF.

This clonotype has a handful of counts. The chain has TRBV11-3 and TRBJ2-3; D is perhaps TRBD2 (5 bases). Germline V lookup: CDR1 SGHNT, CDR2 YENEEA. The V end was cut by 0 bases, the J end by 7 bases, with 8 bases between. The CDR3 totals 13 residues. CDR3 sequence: CASSLEGSHTQYF. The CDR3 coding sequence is TGTGCCAGCAGCTTAGAGGGGAGTCATACGCAGTATTTT.

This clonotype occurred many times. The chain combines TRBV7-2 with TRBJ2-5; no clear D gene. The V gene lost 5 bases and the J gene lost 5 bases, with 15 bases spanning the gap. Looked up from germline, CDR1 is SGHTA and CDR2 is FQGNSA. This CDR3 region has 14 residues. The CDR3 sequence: CASSRARVEETQYF. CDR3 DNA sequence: TGTGCCAGCAGCCGAGCCCGGGTCGAGGAGACCCAGTACTTC.

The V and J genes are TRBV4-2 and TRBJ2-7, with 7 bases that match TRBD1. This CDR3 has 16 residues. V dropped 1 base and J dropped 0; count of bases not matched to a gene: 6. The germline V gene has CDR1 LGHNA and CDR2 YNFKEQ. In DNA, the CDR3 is TGTGCCAGCAGCCAAGCACATGGACAGGACTCCTACGAGCAGTACTTC. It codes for CASSQAHGQDSYEQYF.

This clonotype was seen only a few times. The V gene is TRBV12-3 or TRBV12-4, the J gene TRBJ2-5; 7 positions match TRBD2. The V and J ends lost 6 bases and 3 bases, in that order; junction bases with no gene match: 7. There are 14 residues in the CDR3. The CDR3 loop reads CASSVGLAEETQYF. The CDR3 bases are TGTGCCAGCAGCGTCGGGCTAGCGGAAGAGACCCAGTACTTC.

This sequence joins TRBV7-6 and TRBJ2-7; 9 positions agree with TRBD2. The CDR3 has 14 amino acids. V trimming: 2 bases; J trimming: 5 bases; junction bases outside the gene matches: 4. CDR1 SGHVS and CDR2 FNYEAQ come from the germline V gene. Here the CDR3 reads CASSLQAGGNEQYF. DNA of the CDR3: TGTGCCAGCAGCTTACAAGCGGGAGGAAACGAGCAGTACTTC.

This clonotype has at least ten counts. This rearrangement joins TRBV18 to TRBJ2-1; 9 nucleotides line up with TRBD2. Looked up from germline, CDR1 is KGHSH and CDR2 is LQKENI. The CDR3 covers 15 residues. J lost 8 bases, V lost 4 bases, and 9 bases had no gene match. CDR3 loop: CASSRVAGVNHEQFF. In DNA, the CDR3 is TGTGCCAGCTCACGAGTAGCGGGGGTGAACCATGAGCAGTTCTTC. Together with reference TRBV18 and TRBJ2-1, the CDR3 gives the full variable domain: NAGVMQNPRHLVRRRGQEARLRCSPMKGHSHVYWYRQLPEEGLKFMVYLQKENIIDESGMPKERFSAEFPKEGPSILRIQQVVRGDSAAYFCASSRVAGVNHEQFFGPGTRLTVL.

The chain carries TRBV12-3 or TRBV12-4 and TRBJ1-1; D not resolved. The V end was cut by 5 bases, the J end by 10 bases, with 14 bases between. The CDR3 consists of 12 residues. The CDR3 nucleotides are TGTGCCAGCAGTCCCGGAGGGTTTGGAGCTTTCTTT. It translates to CASSPGGFGAFF.

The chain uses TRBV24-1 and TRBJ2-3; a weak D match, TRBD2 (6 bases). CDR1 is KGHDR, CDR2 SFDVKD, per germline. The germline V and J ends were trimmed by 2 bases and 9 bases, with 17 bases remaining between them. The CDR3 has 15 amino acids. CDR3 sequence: CATSDSALGGGTQYF. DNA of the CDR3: TGTGCCACCAGTGATTCCGCTTTGGGGGGTGGCACGCAGTATTTT.

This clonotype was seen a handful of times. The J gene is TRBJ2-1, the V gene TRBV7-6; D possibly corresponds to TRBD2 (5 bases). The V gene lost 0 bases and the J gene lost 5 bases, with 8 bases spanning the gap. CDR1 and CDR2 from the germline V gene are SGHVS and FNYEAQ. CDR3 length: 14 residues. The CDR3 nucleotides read TGTGCCAGCAGCTTAGCGATGGGAGACAATGAGCAGTTCTTC. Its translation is CASSLAMGDNEQFF. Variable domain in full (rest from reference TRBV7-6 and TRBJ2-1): GAGVSQSPRYKVTKRGQDVALRCDPISGHVSLYWYRQALGQGPEFLTYFNYEAQQDKSGLPNDRFSAERPEGSISTLTIQRTEQRDSAMYRCASSLAMGDNEQFFGPGTRLTVL.

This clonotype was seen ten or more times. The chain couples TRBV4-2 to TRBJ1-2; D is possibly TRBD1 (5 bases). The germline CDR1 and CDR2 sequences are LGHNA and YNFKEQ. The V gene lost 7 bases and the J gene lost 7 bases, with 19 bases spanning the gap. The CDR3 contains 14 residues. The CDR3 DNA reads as TGTGCCAGCACCTCCACGGCAGGGAACAGTGGCTACACCTTC. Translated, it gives CASTSTAGNSGYTF.

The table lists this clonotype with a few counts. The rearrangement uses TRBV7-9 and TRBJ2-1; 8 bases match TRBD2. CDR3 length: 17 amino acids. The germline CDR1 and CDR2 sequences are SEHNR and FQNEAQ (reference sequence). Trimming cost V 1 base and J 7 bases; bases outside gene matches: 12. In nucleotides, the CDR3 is TGTGCCAGCAGCTTAGTAGATGGGACTAGTCTCAGGAATGAGCAGTTCTTC. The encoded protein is CASSLVDGTSLRNEQFF. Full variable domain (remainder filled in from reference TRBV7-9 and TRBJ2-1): DTGVSQNPRHKITKRGQNVTFRCDPISEHNRLYWYRQTLGQGPEFLTYFQNEAQLEKSRLLSDRFSAERPKGSFSTLEIQRTEQGDSAMYLCASSLVDGTSLRNEQFFGPGTRLTVL.

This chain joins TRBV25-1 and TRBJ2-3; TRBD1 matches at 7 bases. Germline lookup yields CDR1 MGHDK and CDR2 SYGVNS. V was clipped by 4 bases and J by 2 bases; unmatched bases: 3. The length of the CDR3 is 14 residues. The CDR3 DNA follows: TGTGCCAGCAGTGGGGACAGAATCACAGATACGCAGTATTTT. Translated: CASSGDRITDTQYF.

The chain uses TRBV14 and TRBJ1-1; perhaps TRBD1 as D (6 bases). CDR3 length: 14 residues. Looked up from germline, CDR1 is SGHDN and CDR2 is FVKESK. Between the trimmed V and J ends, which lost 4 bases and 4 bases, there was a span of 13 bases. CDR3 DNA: TGTGCCAGCAGCCTCTACAGGGAGAGCACTGAAGCTTTCTTT. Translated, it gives CASSLYRESTEAFF.

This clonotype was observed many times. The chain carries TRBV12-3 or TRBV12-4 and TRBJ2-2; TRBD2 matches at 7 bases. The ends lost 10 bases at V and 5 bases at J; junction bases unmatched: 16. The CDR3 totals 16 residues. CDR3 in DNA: TGTGCCATCGACATCCTGGGGCAGGGAGGGACCGGGGAGCTGTTTTTT. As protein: CAIDILGQGGTGELFF.

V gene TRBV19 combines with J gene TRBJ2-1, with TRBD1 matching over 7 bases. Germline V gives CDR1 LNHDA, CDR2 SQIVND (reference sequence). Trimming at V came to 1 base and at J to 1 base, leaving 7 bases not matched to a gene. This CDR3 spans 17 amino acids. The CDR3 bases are TGTGCCAGTAGTATAGCGACAGGGTTAGGGTCCTACAATGAGCAGTTCTTC. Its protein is CASSIATGLGSYNEQFF.

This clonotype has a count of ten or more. The CDR3 loop is CASGKGWDGTEAFF. The CDR3 DNA reads TGTGCCAGCGGGAAAGGGTGGGATGGCACTGAAGCTTTCTTT. V and J are TRBV6-1 and TRBJ1-1; D is unresolved. V was clipped by 8 bases and J by 4 bases, with 17 bases between them. The CDR3 sequence is 14 residues long. CDR1 and CDR2 (germline): MNHNS, SASEGT.

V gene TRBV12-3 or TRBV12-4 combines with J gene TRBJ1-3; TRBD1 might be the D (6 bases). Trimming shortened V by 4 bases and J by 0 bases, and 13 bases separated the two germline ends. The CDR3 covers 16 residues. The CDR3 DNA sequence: TGTGCCAGCAGTTCGTGGGGGGGCGGCTCTGGAAACACCATATATTTT. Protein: CASSSWGGGSGNTIYF.

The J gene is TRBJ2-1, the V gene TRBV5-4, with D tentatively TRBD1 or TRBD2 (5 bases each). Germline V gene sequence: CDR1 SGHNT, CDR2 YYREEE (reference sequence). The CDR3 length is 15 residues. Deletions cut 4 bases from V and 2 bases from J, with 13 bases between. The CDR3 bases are TGTGCCAGCAGCCGCCGGGACGGAACCTACAATGAGCAGTTCTTC. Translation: CASSRRDGTYNEQFF.